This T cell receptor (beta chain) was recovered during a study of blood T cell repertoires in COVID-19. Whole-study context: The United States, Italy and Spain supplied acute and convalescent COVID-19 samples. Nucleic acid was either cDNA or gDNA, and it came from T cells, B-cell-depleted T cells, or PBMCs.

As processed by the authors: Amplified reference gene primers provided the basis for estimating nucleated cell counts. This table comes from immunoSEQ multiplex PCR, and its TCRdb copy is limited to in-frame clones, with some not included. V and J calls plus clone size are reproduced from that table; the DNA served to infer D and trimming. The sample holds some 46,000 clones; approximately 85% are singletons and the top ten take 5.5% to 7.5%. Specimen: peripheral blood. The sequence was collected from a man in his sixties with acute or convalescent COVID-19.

CDR3 nucleotides: TGCGCCAGCAGCCAACCGGACAGAAAGAACACTGAAGCTTTCTTT. Residues: CASSQPDRKNTEAFF. The chain combines TRBV4-1 with TRBJ1-1; the D gene is possibly TRBD1 (6 bases). Per germline, CDR1 MGHRA and CDR2 YSYEKL. V was clipped by 2 bases and J by 1 base, with 11 bases between them. The length of the CDR3 is 15 residues.